This entry concerns a single T cell receptor (beta chain). The data stem from a study of blood T cell repertoires in COVID-19. Study details: The United States, Italy and Spain provided the acute and convalescent COVID-19 samples. PBMCs, B-cell-depleted T cells, or T cells provided the cDNA or gDNA that made up the material.

The CDR3 length is 15 residues. J lost 8 bases, V lost 4 bases, and 4 bases had no gene match. CDR1 is SQVTM, CDR2 ANQGSEA, per germline. In the source study's methods: Reference gene primers were amplified, and this amplification served to estimate nucleated cell counts. Profiled with immunoSEQ multiplex PCR; TCRdb holds only in-frame clones, not every one. Clone size and V and J calls were adopted from that table, with D and trimming inferred from the DNA. The data contain about 130,000 clones, roughly 84% of them singletons. This TCR derives from a woman aged 25 to 45 who had recovered from COVID-19. Sequenced sample: peripheral blood. The chain has TRBV29-1 and TRBJ2-6; 14 bases are shared with TRBD2. This chain's CDR3 is CSVGGLAGVTNVLTF. The CDR3 DNA follows: TGCAGCGTTGGGGGACTAGCGGGAGTGACCAACGTCCTGACTTTC.